These 12 T cell receptor beta chains were all obtained from the same sample, sequenced in a study of cytomegalovirus exposure and HLA in healthy donors. The PCR contained 60 Vbeta and 13 Jbeta primers. Produced via immunoSEQ multiplex PCR; TCRdb's table is partial and in-frame only. Of fewer than 200,000 clones listed, approximately 82% are singletons. The sequenced material came from PBMCs. The receptors were sampled from a middle-aged man in good health and CMV-seropositive.

This clone was detected only a few times. The chain has TRBV6-4 and TRBJ2-4; the match to TRBD1 covers 8 bases. The CDR3 has 14 residues. V lost 0 bases to trimming and J lost 10 bases; unmatched junction nucleotides: 5. Germline CDR1 and CDR2: MRHNA and SNTAGT. The CDR3 DNA is TGTGCCAGCAGTGACTCCACCGACAGGGGTATTCAGTACTTC. Protein: CASSDSTDRGIQYF.

The J gene is TRBJ2-1, the V gene TRBV11-2; TRBD1 matches 7 bases. Looked up from germline, CDR1 is SGHAT and CDR2 is FQNNGV. V gave up 5 bases and J gave up 5 bases; unmatched junction bases: 9. The CDR3 sequence is 15 residues long. CDR3 in DNA: TGTGCCAGCAGCAAACGGACAGGAGATAACAATGAGCAGTTCTTC. It encodes CASSKRTGDNNEQFF.

The rearrangement joins TRBV5-1 to TRBJ2-5; 9 nucleotides match TRBD1. Germline CDR1 SGHRS, CDR2 YFSETQ. CDR3 length equals 15 residues. V dropped 0 bases and J dropped 3; count of bases not matched to a gene: 3. CDR3 protein: CASSLEGTGKETQYF. In DNA, the CDR3 is TGCGCCAGCAGCTTGGAGGGGACAGGGAAAGAGACCCAGTACTTC.

The chain is built from TRBV6-5 and TRBJ2-7; tentatively, D is TRBD2 (6 bases). CDR3 size: 15 residues. Germline CDR1 reads MNHEY; CDR2 reads SVGAGI. The V gene lost 0 bases and the J gene lost 2 bases, with 11 bases spanning the gap. The CDR3 reads CASSYSGTEPYEQYF. The DNA for the CDR3 is TGTGCCAGCAGTTACTCCGGGACTGAGCCCTACGAGCAGTACTTC.

The V call is TRBV6-6, the J call TRBJ1-1; no clear D gene. V dropped 2 bases and J dropped 0 bases, with 7 bases sitting between them. Per germline, CDR1 MNHNY and CDR2 SVGAGI (reference sequence). This CDR3 comprises 14 residues. CDR3 bases: TGTGCCAGCAGTTACCAGGTTATGAACACTGAAGCTTTCTTT. It is translated as CASSYQVMNTEAFF.

V and J are TRBV9 and TRBJ2-1; possible D gene TRBD1, 5 bases. CDR1 is SGDLS and CDR2 is YYNGEE in the germline V gene. Trimming took off 4 bases at V and 7 bases at J, with 9 bases between the two ends. This CDR3 comprises 12 residues. CDR3 amino acids: CASSTGVNEQFF. CDR3 bases: TGTGCCAGCAGCACAGGCGTAAATGAGCAGTTCTTC.

This clone was detected once. The chain links TRBV27 to TRBJ2-5, with 11 positions matching TRBD1. Gene TRBJ2-7 matches the end of the DNA better, so the J call may be wrong. The germline V gene encodes CDR1 MNHEY and CDR2 SMNVEV (reference sequence). The CDR3 runs to 15 residues. This CDR3 reads CASSPTGTGGFEQYF. The CDR3 coding sequence is TGTGCCAGCAGCCCTACCGGGACAGGGGGGTTCGAGCAGTACTTC.

The chain joins TRBV9 to TRBJ1-1; 9 nucleotides align to TRBD1. After removal of 4 bases from V and 4 bases from J, the junction contained 8 bases not matched to a gene. The germline V gene encodes CDR1 SGDLS and CDR2 YYNGEE. This CDR3 spans 15 amino acids. As DNA, the CDR3 is TGTGCCAGCAGCCCGGGACAGGGAAGATCCACTGAAGCTTTCTTT. Protein product: CASSPGQGRSTEAFF.

The chain joins TRBV10-3 to TRBJ1-1, with D tentatively TRBD1 (5 bases). V was clipped by 10 bases and J by 4 bases, with 16 bases between them. Germline lookup yields CDR1 ENHRY and CDR2 SYGVKD. The CDR3 sequence is 13 residues long. The CDR3 DNA is TGTGCCAGTATTGGGGCGTCGGGCACTGAAGCTTTCTTT. It specifies CASIGASGTEAFF.

The gene calls are TRBV7-3 and TRBJ2-3; TRBD2 is a possible D gene (6 bases). Trimming took off 2 bases at V and 6 bases at J, with 15 bases between the two ends. Germline V CDR1 and CDR2: SGHTA, FQGTGA. This CDR3 has 15 residues. CDR3 region: CASSLGLVEGDTQYF. The CDR3 coding sequence is TGTGCCAGCAGCTTAGGGCTAGTGGAGGGGGATACGCAGTATTTT.

This clone has only one observation. The chain joins TRBV10-1 to TRBJ2-1; D perhaps matches TRBD2 (5 bases). Germline lookup yields CDR1 WNHNN and CDR2 SYGVQD (reference sequence). The CDR3 sequence is 17 residues long. Trimming removed 6 bases at V and 0 bases at J, with 18 bases between. Here the CDR3 reads CASSQGGEPRSYNEQFF. The CDR3 coding sequence is TGCGCCAGCAGCCAAGGTGGGGAGCCTCGCTCCTACAATGAGCAGTTCTTC.

This chain joins TRBV10-3 and TRBJ1-2; TRBD1 agrees at 11 bases. The CDR3 sequence is 16 residues long. The ends lost 6 bases at V and 7 bases at J; junction bases unmatched: 13. Germline V gives CDR1 ENHRY, CDR2 SYGVKD. The CDR3 region is CAIRRSDRGQDGGYTF. The CDR3 nucleotides are TGTGCCATCAGAAGATCGGACAGGGGGCAGGATGGTGGCTACACCTTC.